This TCR beta chain was obtained from a study of graft-versus-host responses after intestinal transplantation. Libraries were prepared by immunoSEQ multiplex PCR; TCRdb keeps only in-frame clonotypes and omits some of them. Altogether some 86,000 clones are present, 88% being singletons, with the ten largest covering under 0.3%. V shed 3 bases and J 1 base; nucleotides not matched to a gene: 2. This CDR3 has 14 amino acids. Germline V gene data show CDR1 as GTSNPN and CDR2 as SVGIG (reference sequence). Worth noting for this clone: Its cognate antigen is unknown.

The sample in question was unstimulated CD4+ T cells sorted from spleen or lymph node cells, obtained before transplant. The TCR comes from a human donor who was the organ donor for an intestinal transplant. The chain carries TRBV30 and TRBJ2-5, with 10 bases that match TRBD2. CDR3 residues: CAWRIAGGQETQYF. CDR3 sequence (DNA): TGTGCCTGGAGGATAGCGGGGGGCCAAGAGACCCAGTACTTC.